Listed below are T cell receptor beta chains from one sample, sequenced in a study of PD-1 blockade in classical Hodgkin lymphoma. Libraries were prepared by immunoSEQ multiplex PCR; TCRdb keeps only in-frame clonotypes and omits some of them. The profile covers more than 90,000 clones, with 85% to 90% appearing a single time and under 8% taken by the ten largest. This material consisted of peripheral blood mononuclear cells (PBMCs), taken before the second cycle of nivolumab. The receptors were sampled from a human donor with classical Hodgkin lymphoma. Both conserved end residues are part of each CDR3. The order of the fields is D gene, J gene, V gene, clone size, CDR3 DNA, CDR3 protein. D genes are given only for firm matches. Rows may omit the clone size; those that give it use once, few, many or a size class.

d_gene: NA; j_gene: TRBJ2-3; v_gene: TRBV11-2; abundance: NA; CDR3nt: TGTGCCTGCAAATGGAGAACGGGGAGCACAGATACGCAGTATTTT; CDR3aa: CACKWRTGSTDTQYF
d_gene: NA; j_gene: TRBJ1-6; v_gene: TRBV7-9; abundance: NA; CDR3nt: TGTGCCAGCAGCTCCCTGGCAGGCACACAGTCACCCCTCCACTTT; CDR3aa: CASSSLAGTQSPLHF
d_gene: NA; j_gene: TRBJ1-4; v_gene: TRBV7-9; abundance: NA; CDR3nt: TGTGCCAGCAGCTTTGGGTTCGGGGAAAAACTGTTTTTT; CDR3aa: CASSFGFGEKLFF
d_gene: TRBD2; j_gene: TRBJ2-3; v_gene: TRBV7-2; abundance: NA; CDR3nt: TGTGCCAGCAGACCGAGGACTAGCGGGGGTGATGGTACGCAGTATTTT; CDR3aa: CASRPRTSGGDGTQYF
d_gene: TRBD2; j_gene: TRBJ2-3; v_gene: TRBV7-2; abundance: NA; CDR3nt: TGTGCCAGCAGCCCGGGGACTAGCGGGGGGGCCAGGTCGGGAGATACGCAGTATTTT; CDR3aa: CASSPGTSGGARSGDTQYF
d_gene: NA; j_gene: TRBJ2-1; v_gene: TRBV9; abundance: NA; CDR3nt: TGTGCCAGCAGCGTAGATCAGGGTATCTATGAGCAGTTCTTC; CDR3aa: CASSVDQGIYEQFF
d_gene: TRBD1; j_gene: TRBJ1-6; v_gene: TRBV2; abundance: NA; CDR3nt: TGTGCCAGCAGGGAGGACAGGGGTTTTTCACCCCTCCACTTT; CDR3aa: CASREDRGFSPLHF
d_gene: NA; j_gene: TRBJ1-2; v_gene: TRBV10-1; abundance: NA; CDR3nt: TGCGCCAGCAGTGACAGGTACCGGGAATTC; CDR3aa: CASSDRYREF
d_gene: NA; j_gene: TRBJ2-3; v_gene: TRBV4-2; abundance: NA; CDR3nt: TGTGCCAGCAGCCAAGATAACAGGGGAGGAGATACGCAGTATTTT; CDR3aa: CASSQDNRGGDTQYF
d_gene: NA; j_gene: TRBJ1-2; v_gene: TRBV7-9; abundance: NA; CDR3nt: TGTGCCAGCAGCTTAGGACGGTCTAACTATGGCTACACCTTC; CDR3aa: CASSLGRSNYGYTF
d_gene: NA; j_gene: TRBJ2-3; v_gene: TRBV5-1; abundance: NA; CDR3nt: NA; CDR3aa: CASILGIDLNTDTQYF
d_gene: NA; j_gene: TRBJ2-5; v_gene: TRBV10-1; abundance: NA; CDR3nt: TGCGCCAGCAGCCCGGACAGTGGGGAGACCCAGTACTTC; CDR3aa: CASSPDSGETQYF
d_gene: NA; j_gene: TRBJ1-4; v_gene: TRBV10-3; abundance: NA; CDR3nt: TGTGCCATCAGTAGTGCAGGTCTCTCAACTAATGAAAAACTGTTTTTT; CDR3aa: CAISSAGLSTNEKLFF
d_gene: NA; j_gene: TRBJ2-6; v_gene: TRBV9; abundance: NA; CDR3nt: TGTGCCAGCAGCCCCCGGGCTTCTGGGGCCAACGTCCTGACTTTC; CDR3aa: CASSPRASGANVLTF
d_gene: NA; j_gene: TRBJ2-3; v_gene: TRBV29-1; abundance: NA; CDR3nt: TGCAGCGTACCGGGGGGCTCCGCAGATACGCAGTATTTT; CDR3aa: CSVPGGSADTQYF
d_gene: NA; j_gene: TRBJ2-1; v_gene: TRBV6-4; abundance: NA; CDR3nt: TGTGCCAGCAGTGATGGGGTCCAGGCCGATGAGCAGTTCTTC; CDR3aa: CASSDGVQADEQFF
d_gene: TRBD1; j_gene: TRBJ1-2; v_gene: TRBV5-1; abundance: NA; CDR3nt: TGCGCCAGCAGCCCACTCTCGGACAGGAATCTTAACTATGGCTACACCTTC; CDR3aa: CASSPLSDRNLNYGYTF
d_gene: TRBD2; j_gene: TRBJ2-5; v_gene: TRBV7-2; abundance: NA; CDR3nt: TGTGCCAGCAGCTTAGCGCGGGGTAGCGCGGGGGTGGGGACCCAGTACTTC; CDR3aa: CASSLARGSAGVGTQYF
d_gene: TRBD2; j_gene: TRBJ2-1; v_gene: TRBV6-4; abundance: NA; CDR3nt: TGTGCCAGCAGTGCTAGCGGGGGGGATTCCTACAATGAGCAGTTCTTC; CDR3aa: CASSASGGDSYNEQFF
d_gene: TRBD1; j_gene: TRBJ1-4; v_gene: TRBV6-6; abundance: NA; CDR3nt: TGTGCCAGCAGTTGGACAGGGGGCATGGAAAAACTGTTTTTT; CDR3aa: CASSWTGGMEKLFF
d_gene: TRBD1; j_gene: TRBJ2-1; v_gene: TRBV5-1; abundance: NA; CDR3nt: TGCGCCAGCAGCTTACTGTCCGGGACAGGGGGCTACAATGAGCAGTTCTTC; CDR3aa: CASSLLSGTGGYNEQFF
d_gene: NA; j_gene: TRBJ1-1; v_gene: TRBV9; abundance: NA; CDR3nt: TGTGCCAGCAGCGTCCTACAGGGAGGGAACACTGAAGCTTTCTTT; CDR3aa: CASSVLQGGNTEAFF
d_gene: NA; j_gene: TRBJ2-7; v_gene: TRBV15; abundance: NA; CDR3nt: TGTGCCACCAGCAGAGGGGTGTCATCCTACGAGCAGTACTTC; CDR3aa: CATSRGVSSYEQYF
d_gene: TRBD1; j_gene: TRBJ1-5; v_gene: TRBV2; abundance: NA; CDR3nt: TGTGCCCTGGGACAGGGGTCTTTTTATAGCAATCAGCCCCAGCATTTT; CDR3aa: CALGQGSFYSNQPQHF
d_gene: TRBD1; j_gene: TRBJ2-3; v_gene: TRBV14; abundance: NA; CDR3nt: TGTGCCAGCAGCCAAGAAGGCTGGGTGAGGGGGCCTGGAGATACGCAGTATTTT; CDR3aa: CASSQEGWVRGPGDTQYF
d_gene: NA; j_gene: TRBJ2-2; v_gene: TRBV21-1; abundance: NA; CDR3nt: TGTGCCAGCAGCAAAGGAAGCTTGAGCGGGGGCCCTTATAGAACCGGGGAGCTGTTTTTT; CDR3aa: CASSKGSLSGGPYRTGELFF
d_gene: NA; j_gene: TRBJ1-2; v_gene: TRBV19; abundance: NA; CDR3nt: TGTGCCAGTAGTATATCAGGGCGGTTTTTCATTCGTGGCTACACCTTC; CDR3aa: CASSISGRFFIRGYTF
d_gene: TRBD1; j_gene: TRBJ1-4; v_gene: TRBV15; abundance: NA; CDR3nt: TGTGCCACCAGCAGAGATCACAGGGGAGAAGTTAATGAAAAACTGTTTTTT; CDR3aa: CATSRDHRGEVNEKLFF
d_gene: NA; j_gene: TRBJ2-7; v_gene: TRBV5-6; abundance: NA; CDR3nt: TGTGCCAGCAGCCAGGTCTCCTACGAGCAGTACTTC; CDR3aa: CASSQVSYEQYF
d_gene: NA; j_gene: TRBJ1-2; v_gene: TRBV2; abundance: NA; CDR3nt: TGTGCCAGCAGCGGGCACCCCCCAGGGAAAATCGGCTACACCTTC; CDR3aa: CASSGHPPGKIGYTF
d_gene: NA; j_gene: TRBJ2-7; v_gene: TRBV28; abundance: NA; CDR3nt: TGTGCCAGCAGTACCTCTTACGGGGACGCACCCTACGAGCAGTACTTC; CDR3aa: CASSTSYGDAPYEQYF
d_gene: NA; j_gene: TRBJ1-1; v_gene: TRBV7-6; abundance: NA; CDR3nt: TGTGCCAGCACCCTAGAGCCTCAGAACACTGAAGCTTTCTTT; CDR3aa: CASTLEPQNTEAFF
d_gene: TRBD2; j_gene: TRBJ2-5; v_gene: TRBV19; abundance: NA; CDR3nt: TGTGCCAGTAGGGCCAGTGCGGGGGGACCCCAAGAGACCCAGTACTTC; CDR3aa: CASRASAGGPQETQYF
d_gene: NA; j_gene: TRBJ1-5; v_gene: TRBV2; abundance: NA; CDR3nt: TGTGCCAGCAGTGAAATCCGGAATCAGCCCCAGCATTTT; CDR3aa: CASSEIRNQPQHF
d_gene: TRBD1; j_gene: TRBJ2-7; v_gene: TRBV7-2; abundance: NA; CDR3nt: TGTGCCAGCAGCCCTTACCAGGGGGCGGCCTACGAGCAGTACTTC; CDR3aa: CASSPYQGAAYEQYF
d_gene: NA; j_gene: TRBJ2-7; v_gene: TRBV7-6; abundance: NA; CDR3nt: TGTGCCAGCAGCTTAGCTACAGGGAACGAGCAGTACTTC; CDR3aa: CASSLATGNEQYF
d_gene: NA; j_gene: TRBJ2-3; v_gene: TRBV9; abundance: once; CDR3nt: TGTGCCAGCAGCGTGAGGGGGGCAGATACGCAGTATTTT; CDR3aa: CASSVRGADTQYF
d_gene: NA; j_gene: TRBJ1-1; v_gene: TRBV29-1; abundance: NA; CDR3nt: TGCAGCGTTGAAGATCTTGCCGGGGGTTTCGCTTTCTTT; CDR3aa: CSVEDLAGGFAFF
d_gene: NA; j_gene: TRBJ1-5; v_gene: TRBV18; abundance: NA; CDR3nt: TGTGCCAGCTCCATATTCCCCGTCCGGAGCGGGAGCAATCAGCCCCAGCATTTT; CDR3aa: CASSIFPVRSGSNQPQHF
d_gene: NA; j_gene: TRBJ2-2; v_gene: TRBV7-2; abundance: NA; CDR3nt: TGTGCCAGCAGCCCAGAATGGATCCGAAACACCGGGGAGCTGTTTTTT; CDR3aa: CASSPEWIRNTGELFF
d_gene: NA; j_gene: TRBJ1-2; v_gene: TRBV7-2; abundance: few; CDR3nt: TGTGCCAGCAGCTTAGAGGCAGTTACATTACTAAGTAACTATGGCTACACCTTC; CDR3aa: CASSLEAVTLLSNYGYTF
d_gene: NA; j_gene: TRBJ2-3; v_gene: TRBV11-2; abundance: NA; CDR3nt: TGTGCCAGCACCCAGCTTAGGGGGGGGAGGACAGATACGCAGTATTTT; CDR3aa: CASTQLRGGRTDTQYF
d_gene: NA; j_gene: TRBJ2-1; v_gene: TRBV6-5; abundance: NA; CDR3nt: TGTGCCAGCAGTTCCTCCCGAGGGGCTAGCAATGAGCAGTTCTTC; CDR3aa: CASSSSRGASNEQFF
d_gene: TRBD2; j_gene: TRBJ2-1; v_gene: TRBV19; abundance: NA; CDR3nt: TGTGCCAGCGCATTAGCGGGGGACTACAATGAGCAGTTCTTC; CDR3aa: CASALAGDYNEQFF